The rows below give T cell receptor beta chains drawn from one sample of a study of shared clonotypes between healthy human individuals. This table comes from immunoSEQ multiplex PCR, and its TCRdb copy is limited to in-frame clones, with some not included. The sample lists about 490,000 clones, 70% to 85% seen once, with 12% in the top ten. The sequencing sample was made of PBMCs. These receptors originate from a woman between 35 and 50 years old in good health. Some clones in this sample may be carry-over from other donors' samples. Both conserved end residues are part of each CDR3. D genes are given only for firm matches. Some rows mark clone size as missing; the rest say once, few, many or name a class of expanded clone.

>TRBV5-1|TRBJ1-2|.|.
TGCGCCAGCAGCTCCCAGGTTGGCTATGGCTACACCTTC
CASSSQVGYGYTF
>TRBV5-4|TRBJ2-3|TRBD1|.
TGTGCCAGCAGCTCCCGGGACAGGGGCAGAGGCACAGATACGCAGTATTTT
CASSSRDRGRGTDTQYF
>TRBV6-6|TRBJ2-7|TRBD2|few
TGTGCCAGCAGCCGTGGGGTAGCGGGAGGGTTTGTCGAGCAGTACTTC
CASSRGVAGGFVEQYF
>TRBV5-1|TRBJ2-7|.|few
TGCGCCAGCCGACCCGGACCAGGGGGGGGCGACGAGCAGTACTTC
CASRPGPGGGDEQYF
>TRBV6-1|TRBJ1-4|.|.
TGTGCCAGCAGTGAAGGCGAGGTGGGGGGTGAAAAACTGTTTTTT
CASSEGEVGGEKLFF
>TRBV2|TRBJ1-2|.|.
TGTGCCAGCAGTACCCCCGGGTTATCGGGCAGCTATGGCTACACCTTC
CASSTPGLSGSYGYTF
>TRBV7-2|TRBJ2-3|TRBD1|.
TGTGCCAGCAGCCCCAATGGACAGGGGGCGAGGGGTTGGACAGATACGCAGTATTTT
CASSPNGQGARGWTDTQYF
>TRBV6-5|TRBJ2-5|.|.
TGTGCCAGCAGAAGCGGAGGGAGGCCTGAGACCCAGTACTTC
CASRSGGRPETQYF
>TRBV6-1|TRBJ1-2|.|.
TGTGCCATTTCAGCTAACTATGGCTACACCTTC
CAISANYGYTF
>TRBV7-7|TRBJ2-3|TRBD2|.
TGTGCTAGCAGCTTAGGTCCAGCGGGAGGGGATACGCAGTATTTT
CASSLGPAGGDTQYF
>TRBV28|TRBJ2-7|TRBD1|.
TGTGCCAGCAGTTCGACAGGGGAGTCCTACGAGCAGTACTTC
CASSSTGESYEQYF
>TRBV9|TRBJ2-2|.|.
TGTGCCAGCAGCGTGAGGGACTTGAACACCGGGGAGCTGTTTTTT
CASSVRDLNTGELFF
>TRBV2|TRBJ2-2|.|.
TGTGCCAGCAGTGGACAGGTTCGCCCGGAGCTGTTTTTT
CASSGQVRPELFF
>TRBV7-9|TRBJ2-2|TRBD1|.
TGTGCCAGCAGCCCACCTCGGACAGGGACGAACACCGGGGAGCTGTTTTTT
CASSPPRTGTNTGELFF
>TRBV28|TRBJ2-3|TRBD1|.
TGTGCCAGCAGGGGACAGAGCACAGATACGCAGTATTTT
CASRGQSTDTQYF
>TRBV30|TRBJ2-5|.|.
TGTGCCTGGAGTTTGGTAACAGGCGGAGGGGTATTAGAGACCCAGTACTTC
CAWSLVTGGGVLETQYF